Each of the 15 T cell receptor beta chains below was sequenced from the same sample in a study of T cell responses to AZD1222 COVID-19 vaccine. Some clones are missing from TCRdb's copy, which holds only in-frame ones; the method was immunoSEQ multiplex PCR. This sample yields some 150,000 clones, of which more than 75% are seen a single time; approximately 3% belongs to the top ten. The material was peripheral blood, obtained 28 days after the second AZD1222 dose. The receptors here all came from an adult who received the AZD1222 COVID-19 vaccine.

This clone was observed a few times. The chain employs TRBV7-6 and TRBJ1-4; 10 nucleotides align to TRBD1. The germline V gene encodes CDR1 SGHVS and CDR2 FNYEAQ. The J segment lost 7 bases and the V segment lost 4 bases, leaving 12 bases of the junction unmatched. This CDR3 region has 17 residues. The CDR3 spells CASSSQPGGQGLEKLFF. The CDR3 DNA is TGTGCCAGCAGCTCCCAGCCGGGGGGACAGGGGCTTGAAAAACTGTTTTTT.

The chain carries TRBV20-1 and TRBJ2-7; no reliable D call. The CDR3 consists of 11 residues. The ends were cut back, 3 bases at V and 3 bases at J, with 6 bases in the middle. Germline V lookup: CDR1 DFQATT, CDR2 SNEGSKA (reference sequence). The CDR3 DNA reads TGCAGTGCTAGGACCAGCTACGAGCAGTACTTC. Translated: CSARTSYEQYF.

The rearrangement joins TRBV7-2 to TRBJ2-7, with 8 nucleotides matching TRBD1. The trim removed 5 bases at V and 7 bases at J, leaving 10 bases unmatched. The CDR3 runs to 14 residues. Germline loops: CDR1 SGHTA, CDR2 FQGNSA. The CDR3 sequence is CASSPPGQAKEQYF. The DNA of the CDR3 is TGTGCCAGCAGCCCCCCGGGACAGGCTAAAGAGCAGTACTTC.

The chain links TRBV6-5 to TRBJ1-2, with TRBD1 matching 7 bases. Per germline, CDR1 MNHEY and CDR2 SVGAGI. The ends lost 6 bases at V and 7 bases at J; junction bases unmatched: 8. The CDR3 is 13 amino acids. The DNA of the CDR3 is TGTGCCAGCAGCTCGACAGGGCTCTCTGGCTACACCTTC. This sequence encodes CASSSTGLSGYTF.

In this sample, this clone turned up once. CDR3 loop: CASSPPTGHEQYF. DNA of the CDR3: TGTGCCAGCTCACCTCCGACAGGGCACGAGCAGTACTTC. This chain links TRBV18 with TRBJ2-7; the match to TRBD1 covers 7 bases. The CDR3 is 13 residues long. The germline CDR1 and CDR2 sequences are KGHSH and LQKENI. V was pared by 3 bases and J by 5 bases, with 4 bases of the junction left unmatched.

The J gene is TRBJ2-5, the V gene TRBV19; the match to TRBD2 covers 16 bases. CDR3 size: 17 residues. Germline trimming cut 2 bases from V and 5 bases from J; bases unmatched to any gene: 5. CDR1 is LNHDA, CDR2 SQIVND, per germline (reference sequence). Here the CDR3 DNA reads TGTGCCAGTAGTATAAGACCGGGACTAGCGGGAGGGGAGACCCAGTACTTC. Amino acids: CASSIRPGLAGGETQYF.

V usage is TRBV7-2 and J usage is TRBJ2-7; no clear D gene. This CDR3 is built from 12 residues. Per germline, CDR1 SGHTA and CDR2 FQGNSA. Trimming stripped 6 bases from V and 6 bases from J, with 12 bases between. The CDR3: CASRSQGAEQYF. For the CDR3, the DNA is TGTGCCAGCAGGTCGCAAGGCGCCGAGCAGTACTTC.

The V and J genes are TRBV11-2 and TRBJ2-1, with D hard to call. The V end lost 4 bases, the J end lost 2 bases, and 9 bases lay between the germline ends. Per germline, CDR1 SGHAT and CDR2 FQNNGV. The CDR3 is 14 residues long. In DNA, the CDR3 is TGTGCCAGCAGCTCTCGAACGACCTACAATGAGCAGTTCTTC. Translating it yields CASSSRTTYNEQFF.

J is TRBJ2-1 and V is TRBV7-3; TRBD2 might be the D (5 bases). This CDR3 comprises 15 residues. The germline gives CDR1 SGHTA, CDR2 FQGTGA. The V end lost 1 base, the J end lost 7 bases, and 14 bases lay between the germline ends. The CDR3 region is CASSLNPGLENEQFF. CDR3 nucleotides: TGTGCCAGCAGCTTAAATCCGGGATTGGAGAATGAGCAGTTCTTC. Supplemented by reference TRBV7-3 and TRBJ2-1, the full variable domain reads GAGVSQTPSNKVTEKGKYVELRCDPISGHTALYWYRQSLGQGPEFLIYFQGTGAADDSGLPNDRFFAVRPEGSVSTLKIQRTERGDSAVYLCASSLNPGLENEQFFGPGTRLTVL.

This chain connects TRBV18 to TRBJ2-5; 11 bases are shared with TRBD1. The CDR3 runs 15 residues. Germline V lookup: CDR1 KGHSH, CDR2 LQKENI. V was clipped by 2 bases and J by 4 bases; unmatched bases: 3. The DNA for the CDR3 is TGTGCCAGCTCACCAATAGGACAGGGGGCAGAGACCCAGTACTTC. It translates to CASSPIGQGAETQYF.

The rearrangement joins TRBV11-2 to TRBJ2-3, with 8 bases lining up with TRBD1. V was pared by 2 bases and J by 5 bases, with 6 bases of the junction left unmatched. This CDR3 spans 15 amino acids. Germline CDR1 reads SGHAT; CDR2 reads FQNNGV. The CDR3 protein is CASSLMAGGKDTQYF. Written as DNA, the CDR3 is TGTGCCAGCAGCTTAATGGCAGGGGGCAAAGATACGCAGTATTTT.

The chain links TRBV4-1 to TRBJ2-1; D is perhaps TRBD2 (6 bases). Trimming stripped 7 bases from V and 0 bases from J, with 10 bases between. CDR1 is MGHRA, CDR2 YSYEKL, per germline. The CDR3 is made up of 14 amino acids. CDR3 loop: CASNRGTSYNEQFF. The CDR3 DNA is TGCGCCAGCAACCGGGGGACCTCCTACAATGAGCAGTTCTTC.

The chain combines TRBV11-2 with TRBJ1-1; D call uncertain. The V gene lost 5 bases and the J gene lost 3 bases, with 10 bases spanning the gap. From germline, CDR1 is SGHAT and CDR2 FQNNGV. This CDR3 is built from 13 residues. In nucleotides, the CDR3 is TGTGCCAGCAGCGTCCAAAGGGACACTGAAGCTTTCTTT. Encoded protein: CASSVQRDTEAFF.

This clone was seen only once. The chain uses TRBV6-2 or TRBV6-3 and TRBJ1-1, with no clear D. The CDR3 has 15 residues. CDR1 is MNHEY and CDR2 is SVGEGT in the germline V gene. The ends were cut back, 2 bases at V and 7 bases at J, with 17 bases in the middle. The CDR3 sequence is CASSYGVWASREAFF. The CDR3 nucleotides are TGTGCCAGCAGTTACGGTGTTTGGGCCAGCCGTGAAGCTTTCTTT.

The DNA of the CDR3 is TGTGCCAGCAGTGAATACCCTCTTCCTGAAGCTTTCTTT. It encodes CASSEYPLPEAFF. J is TRBJ1-1 and V is TRBV6-1; D remains unclear. Germline values: CDR1 MNHNS, CDR2 SASEGT. The CDR3 covers 13 residues. The V and J ends lost 2 bases and 6 bases respectively, with 10 bases between them.